The 15 T cell receptor beta chains given below trace back to one sample, sequenced in a study of T cells after yellow fever vaccination. In TCRdb, the 5' RACE reads were re-called with MiXCR into one record per CDR3 protein. This sample yields a few hundred thousand distinct CDR3 sequences, of which approximately 4% are seen a single time; roughly 24% belongs to the top ten. Here the sequenced sample was PBMCs, taken 5 days after the yellow fever booster vaccination. Source of these receptors: a man aged 18 to 30 who received the YFV17D yellow fever vaccine.

This clonotype was detected only a few times. V gene TRBV4-1 combines with J gene TRBJ1-5; the D gene is possibly TRBD1 (6 bases). From germline, CDR1 is MGHRA and CDR2 YSYEKL. The germline V and J ends were trimmed by 2 bases and 2 bases, with 13 bases remaining between them. The CDR3 spans 16 residues. CDR3 DNA sequence: TGCGCCAGCAGCCAAATGGGGGGCTCGGGCAATCAGCCCCAGCATTTT. Translating gives CASSQMGGSGNQPQHF.

The genes are TRBV6-6 and TRBJ1-1; D not certain. Between the trimmed V and J ends, which lost 8 bases and 3 bases, there was a span of 13 bases. The germline gives CDR1 MNHNY, CDR2 SVGAGI (reference sequence). The CDR3 length is 13 residues. CDR3 sequence (DNA): TGTGCCAGCTCCAGGATGAGGGACACTGAAGCTTTCTTT. Amino acid sequence: CASSRMRDTEAFF.

The chain uses TRBV7-2 and TRBJ2-5; 8 nucleotides align to TRBD2. The V segment lost 1 base and the J segment 6 bases; nucleotides outside the gene matches: 7. This CDR3 has 15 amino acids. CDR1 and CDR2 from the germline V gene are SGHTA and FQGNSA. The chain's CDR3 is CASSLDRGGRKTQYF. Written as DNA, the CDR3 is TGTGCCAGCAGCTTAGATCGGGGGGGGCGGAAGACCCAGTACTTC.

This clonotype was counted many times. The chain links TRBV7-9 to TRBJ2-5, with 8 bases matching TRBD2. This CDR3 is 14 amino acids long. Germline CDR1 is SEHNR and CDR2 is FQNEAQ (reference sequence). V lost 5 bases and J lost 2; bases outside the gene matches: 4. In nucleotides, the CDR3 is TGTGCCAGCAGCCAGACTAGCGCTCAAGAGACCCAGTACTTC. Its translation: CASSQTSAQETQYF.

V gene TRBV5-1 combines with J gene TRBJ2-3; 8 nucleotides match TRBD2. There are 19 residues in the CDR3. Germline CDR1 SGHRS, CDR2 YFSETQ. V dropped 3 bases and J dropped 2; count of bases not matched to a gene: 17. The CDR3 loop reads CASSSITRGGLAYTDTQYF. The CDR3 DNA reads TGCGCCAGCAGCTCAATTACCAGGGGAGGACTAGCTTACACAGATACGCAGTATTTT.

The chain has TRBV30 and TRBJ1-2; no definite D call. The CDR3 has 9 residues. Germline V gene data show CDR1 as GTSNPN and CDR2 as SVGIG (reference sequence). V was cut by 7 bases and J by 9 bases, with 9 bases left in between. The CDR3 nucleotides are TGTGCCTCCTCCCCGAGCTACACCTTC. Amino acids: CASSPSYTF.

The chain recombines TRBV28 with TRBJ2-6; TRBD2 matches 7 bases. Germline lookup yields CDR1 MDHEN and CDR2 SYDVKM. The CDR3 is 16 amino acids. The V segment lost 6 bases and the J segment 0 bases; nucleotides outside the gene matches: 5. The CDR3 DNA reads TGTGCCAGCAGGTGGACTAGGGGCTCTGGGGCCAACGTCCTGACTTTC. This encodes CASRWTRGSGANVLTF. The whole variable domain, filled in from reference TRBV28 and TRBJ2-6, reads DVKVTQSSRYLVKRTGEKVFLECVQDMDHENMFWYRQDPGLGLRLIYFSYDVKMKEKGDIPEGYSVSREKKERFSLILESASTNQTSMYLCASRWTRGSGANVLTFGAGSRLTVL.

Only a few counts were recorded for this clonotype. The V call is TRBV12-3 or TRBV12-4, the J call TRBJ2-3; possibly TRBD1 or TRBD2 for D (5 bases each). V was clipped by 7 bases and J by 3 bases, with 17 bases between them. The CDR3 covers 15 residues. As DNA, the CDR3 is TGTGCCAGCACCCCGGGACCAGGGAGTACAGATACGCAGTATTTT. Translating it yields CASTPGPGSTDTQYF.

This clonotype has only a few counts. The gene calls are TRBV12-3 or TRBV12-4 and TRBJ2-5; perhaps TRBD1 as D (5 bases). V lost 8 bases, J lost 1 base, and 8 bases lay in between. The CDR3 consists of 12 residues. The CDR3 coding sequence is TGTGCCAGCGGCCAGGGCCAAGAGACCCAGTACTTC. Residues: CASGQGQETQYF.

This clonotype was counted a few times. The CDR3 DNA is TGTGCCAGCAGCTCCGGATGGGGCGCCGATACGCAGTATTTT. This codes for CASSSGWGADTQYF. This chain uses TRBV9 with TRBJ2-3, with D possibly TRBD1 on 5 matching bases. In germline, CDR1 is SGDLS, CDR2 YYNGEE. The CDR3 runs to 14 residues. V was pared by 4 bases and J by 6 bases, with 15 bases between.

This clonotype was detected many times. This chain connects TRBV14 to TRBJ2-5; no clear D gene. The V gene lost 0 bases and the J gene lost 1 base, with 15 bases spanning the gap. The CDR3 has 17 amino acids. Germline values: CDR1 SGHDN, CDR2 FVKESK. The CDR3 DNA reads as TGTGCCAGCAGCCAAGATAGGTCAAACCCTTCCCAAGAGACCCAGTACTTC. Amino acid sequence: CASSQDRSNPSQETQYF. The full variable domain, its missing parts supplied by reference TRBV14 and TRBJ2-5, is EAGVTQFPSHSVIEKGQTVTLRCDPISGHDNLYWYRRVMGKEIKFLLHFVKESKQDESGMPNNRFLAERTGGTYSTLKVQPAELEDSGVYFCASSQDRSNPSQETQYFGPGTRLLVL.

This clonotype was detected only a few times. The chain is built from TRBV7-9 and TRBJ2-2; 9 bases are a match to TRBD1. V gave up 4 bases and J gave up 4 bases; unmatched junction bases: 1. Germline loops: CDR1 SEHNR, CDR2 FQNEAQ (reference sequence). This CDR3 has 14 residues. This chain's CDR3 is CASSWTGVTGELFF. CDR3 nucleotide sequence: TGTGCCAGCAGCTGGACAGGGGTCACCGGGGAGCTGTTTTTT.

This clonotype was seen once. V and J are TRBV7-9 and TRBJ2-7; 7 bases agree with TRBD1. Trimming cost V 5 bases and J 6 bases; bases outside gene matches: 13. Germline V lookup: CDR1 SEHNR, CDR2 FQNEAQ (reference sequence). CDR3 size: 15 residues. The CDR3 spells CASSRGRQGSPEQYF. The CDR3 coding sequence is TGTGCCAGCAGCCGTGGAAGACAGGGATCACCCGAGCAGTACTTC.

The chain links TRBV7-9 to TRBJ1-3; TRBD1 might be the D (5 bases). The CDR3 length is 14 residues. Germline V gene sequence: CDR1 SEHNR, CDR2 FQNEAQ (reference sequence). Deletions cut 5 bases from V and 7 bases from J, with 15 bases between. CDR3 in DNA: TGTGCCAGCAGCCCGACAGTGACATCCAACACCATATATTTT. It specifies CASSPTVTSNTIYF.

The chain is built from TRBV28 and TRBJ2-5; D unresolved. This CDR3 is built from 12 residues. CDR1 is MDHEN, CDR2 SYDVKM, per germline. The V gene lost 8 bases and the J gene lost 5 bases, with 12 bases spanning the gap. In DNA, the CDR3 is TGTGCCAGCGGTTCAGAACCGGAGACCCAGTACTTC. It encodes CASGSEPETQYF.